Following are 14 T cell receptor beta chains from one sample sequenced in a study of T cell responses to AZD1222 COVID-19 vaccine. Using immunoSEQ multiplex PCR, the repertoire was profiled, and TCRdb retains in-frame clones only, with some absent. The data hold about 180,000 clones, with 75% to 90% observed a single time. The source material was peripheral blood, sampled on day 0 of AZD1222 vaccination. All receptors derive from an adult in good health.

This clone was seen a single time. One junction end disagrees with the germline gene, perhaps due to a read error. The rearrangement joins TRBV4-2 to TRBJ2-1; 11 bases map to TRBD2. Germline loops: CDR1 LGHNA, CDR2 YNFKEQ. This CDR3 has 15 amino acids. The CDR3, as DNA: TGTGCCAGCAGCCAAGATCCTGATAGCGGGAGGGCCTTTCTCTTC. It is translated as CASSQDPDSGRAFLF.

The chain has TRBV27 and TRBJ2-7; 7 positions match TRBD1. V was pared by 2 bases and J by 6 bases, with 7 bases of the junction left unmatched. The CDR3 covers 14 residues. Germline values: CDR1 MNHEY, CDR2 SMNVEV (reference sequence). This chain's CDR3 is CASSLTQGSIEQYF. CDR3 DNA: TGTGCCAGCAGTTTAACACAGGGGTCAATCGAGCAGTACTTC.

The chain joins TRBV5-6 to TRBJ1-6, with D maybe TRBD1 (6 bases). The CDR3 runs 15 residues. Trimming removed 0 bases from V and 10 bases from J, with 14 bases in between. Per the germline V gene, CDR1 is SGHDT and CDR2 is YYEEEE. CDR3 in DNA: TGTGCCAGCAGCTTGGAACAGGGACTCCGATCACCCCTCCACTTT. It encodes CASSLEQGLRSPLHF.

This chain links TRBV7-9 with TRBJ2-6; no reliable D call. Trimming pared 2 bases from V and 1 base from J, leaving 6 bases between. Germline V gene data show CDR1 as SEHNR and CDR2 as FQNEAQ (reference sequence). The CDR3 covers 15 residues. The CDR3 loop is CASSLSESGANVLTF. CDR3 in DNA: TGTGCCAGCAGCTTAAGCGAGTCTGGGGCCAACGTCCTGACTTTC.

This chain uses TRBV18 with TRBJ2-2, with a possible D match to TRBD1 (6 bases). Germline V gene data show CDR1 as KGHSH and CDR2 as LQKENI. The V gene lost 2 bases and the J gene lost 5 bases, with 12 bases spanning the gap. CDR3 size: 15 residues. CDR3 in amino acids: CASSPGTGRTGELFF. The CDR3, as DNA: TGTGCCAGCTCACCAGGTACAGGGCGGACCGGGGAGCTGTTTTTT.

The chain is built from TRBV3-1 (or the pseudogene TRBV3-2) and TRBJ2-7; the D is unclear. There are 12 residues in the CDR3. With 0 bases removed from V and 4 bases from J, the gap between germline ends came to 4 bases. Germline V gives CDR1 LGHDT, CDR2 YNNKEL (reference sequence). The CDR3 is CASSQDRYEQYF. CDR3 in DNA: TGTGCCAGCAGCCAAGATCGATACGAGCAGTACTTC.

This chain uses TRBV12-3 or TRBV12-4 with TRBJ1-2; D is unclear. The CDR3 is 13 amino acids. V lost 7 bases and J lost 1, with 10 bases in between. CDR3 nucleotides: TGTGCCAGCACCCCGGGCAGTAACTATGGCTACACCTTC. Encoded protein: CASTPGSNYGYTF.

The chain links TRBV19 to TRBJ1-1; D is undetermined. Germline V gene data show CDR1 as LNHDA and CDR2 as SQIVND (reference sequence). CDR3 length equals 14 residues. Trimming removed 3 bases from V and 5 bases from J, with 13 bases in between. This CDR3 is CASSIGLKWTEAFF. DNA of the CDR3: TGTGCCAGTAGTATTGGCCTCAAGTGGACTGAAGCTTTCTTT.

This clone has a handful of counts. V usage is TRBV7-2 and J usage is TRBJ2-5; 7 bases are a match to TRBD2. The length of the CDR3 is 15 residues. Germline V gene data show CDR1 as SGHTA and CDR2 as FQGNSA. V shed 5 bases and J 1 base; nucleotides not matched to a gene: 7. The CDR3: CASSRVVAGQETQYF. In DNA, the CDR3 is TGTGCCAGCAGCCGTGTTGTAGCGGGCCAAGAGACCCAGTACTTC.

The chain is built from TRBV25-1 and TRBJ1-1; no reliable D call. The CDR3 is 13 residues long. Germline loops: CDR1 MGHDK, CDR2 SYGVNS. The V gene lost 6 bases and the J gene lost 1 base, with 9 bases spanning the gap. CDR3 sequence: CASRLSRNTEAFF. CDR3 bases: TGTGCCAGCAGACTTTCGCGGAACACTGAAGCTTTCTTT.

V gene TRBV10-1 combines with J gene TRBJ2-3; TRBD2 agrees at 12 bases. Germline CDR1 reads WNHNN; CDR2 reads SYGVQD (reference sequence). The J segment lost 4 bases and the V segment lost 6 bases, leaving 11 bases of the junction unmatched. This CDR3 contains 17 residues. The CDR3 bases are TGCGCCAGCAGGACTAGCGGGAGAAGTCCCCCCGCAGATACGCAGTATTTT. Its protein is CASRTSGRSPPADTQYF.

V usage is TRBV19 and J usage is TRBJ2-6, with D maybe TRBD2 (5 bases). CDR3 size: 16 residues. Trimming removed 5 bases at V and 0 bases at J, with 11 bases between. Germline V CDR1 and CDR2: LNHDA, SQIVND (reference sequence). In DNA, the CDR3 is TGTGCCAGTAGTTCGGTCCGGGACTCTGGGGCCAACGTCCTGACTTTC. Translation gives CASSSVRDSGANVLTF.

This sequence joins TRBV7-3 and TRBJ2-2; D is possibly TRBD2 (6 bases). This CDR3 is built from 13 residues. Germline lookup yields CDR1 SGHTA and CDR2 FQGTGA. V shed 4 bases and J shed 6 bases, with 9 bases lying between them. CDR3 protein: CASSYGTAGELFF. CDR3 nucleotide sequence: TGTGCCAGCAGCTACGGGACTGCCGGGGAGCTGTTTTTT.

The rearrangement joins TRBV2 to TRBJ1-2; no clear D gene. V was cut by 6 bases and J by 3 bases, with 11 bases left in between. The CDR3 has 13 amino acids. Germline CDR1 reads SNHLY; CDR2 reads FYNNEI. CDR3 amino acids: CASSLILHYGYTF. CDR3 in DNA: TGTGCCAGCAGCTTGATCCTGCACTATGGCTACACCTTC.